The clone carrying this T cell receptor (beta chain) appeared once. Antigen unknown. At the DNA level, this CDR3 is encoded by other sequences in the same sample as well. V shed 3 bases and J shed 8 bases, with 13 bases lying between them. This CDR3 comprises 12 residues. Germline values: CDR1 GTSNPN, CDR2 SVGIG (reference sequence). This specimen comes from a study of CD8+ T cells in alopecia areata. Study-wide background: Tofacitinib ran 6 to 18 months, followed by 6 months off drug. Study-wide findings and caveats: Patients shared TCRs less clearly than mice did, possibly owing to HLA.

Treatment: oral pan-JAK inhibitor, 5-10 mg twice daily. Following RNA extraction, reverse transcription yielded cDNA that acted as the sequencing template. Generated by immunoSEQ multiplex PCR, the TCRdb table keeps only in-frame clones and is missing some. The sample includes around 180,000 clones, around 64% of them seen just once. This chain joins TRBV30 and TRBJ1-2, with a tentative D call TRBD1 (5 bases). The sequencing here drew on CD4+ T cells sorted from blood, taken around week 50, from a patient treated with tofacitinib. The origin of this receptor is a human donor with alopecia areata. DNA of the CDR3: TGTGCCTGGAGCGTAGGCGGGGGAGGCTACACCTTC. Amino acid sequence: CAWSVGGGGYTF.